The TCR beta chain described here comes from a study of cytomegalovirus exposure and HLA in healthy donors. Study findings and constraints: Analyzed later, association rates of TCRs varied across HLA loci, with DRB1 most and HLA-C fewest. Reports indicated that the classifier achieved high specificity and sensitivity in diagnosing cytomegalovirus status.

Donors sampled were nominally healthy, though unrecorded immune exposures were likely. Primers included in the PCR were 60 Vbeta and 13 Jbeta primers. Original methodology: An analysis that came later counted some 85 million unique TCR beta chains, approximately 11 million shared. Profiling relied on immunoSEQ multiplex PCR, and the TCRdb table lists in-frame clones only, not all of them. The V and J calls and clone size were taken over from that table, and D and trimming were inferred from the DNA. The table lists approximately 210,000 clones, about 76% of them singletons, with around 0.4% in the top ten. In the case of this clone: Its specificity is not known.

V dropped 8 bases and J dropped 6 bases, with 22 bases sitting between them. In germline, CDR1 is MNHEY, CDR2 SVGAGI. The CDR3 contains 15 residues. The sequenced material came from PBMCs. The genes are TRBV6-5 and TRBJ2-5; no clear D. The sequence derives from a male donor in good health and CMV-seropositive. CDR3 residues: CASQSIVSGLQTQYF. CDR3 nucleotide sequence: TGTGCCAGCCAATCGATCGTCTCCGGTCTGCAGACCCAGTACTTC.